Described below is a single TCR beta chain sequence and its context. Its cognate antigen is unknown. With 10 bases removed from V and 0 bases from J, the gap between germline ends came to 23 bases. Per the germline V gene, CDR1 is MNHEY and CDR2 is SMNVEV (reference sequence). The length of the CDR3 is 17 residues. The data belong to a study of chemoradiotherapy in HPV16-positive cancers. Study background: Candidate HPV-specific T-cell clones and common TCR motifs came from functional assays in two HPV16-positive patients. The study, taken as a whole, reports: In HPV16-positive patients, HPV-responsive T-cell expansion tracked better recurrence-free survival. HPV-specific T cells were functionally defined from only a couple of HPV16-positive patients.

Sequencing was performed with immunoSEQ multiplex PCR; in TCRdb, only in-frame clones are kept and a portion is missing. The sample yields 15,000 or so clones, approximately 89% seen once. Sequenced here: blood, sampled from a patient who underwent chemoradiotherapy. The TCR was taken from a human donor with HPV-associated anogenital cancer. The J gene is TRBJ2-3, the V gene TRBV27; D may be TRBD2 (6 bases). The DNA of the CDR3 is TGTGCCACCGTCCGGAGGTTTCCCGGGACTAGCACAGATACGCAGTATTTT. Translated: CATVRRFPGTSTDTQYF.